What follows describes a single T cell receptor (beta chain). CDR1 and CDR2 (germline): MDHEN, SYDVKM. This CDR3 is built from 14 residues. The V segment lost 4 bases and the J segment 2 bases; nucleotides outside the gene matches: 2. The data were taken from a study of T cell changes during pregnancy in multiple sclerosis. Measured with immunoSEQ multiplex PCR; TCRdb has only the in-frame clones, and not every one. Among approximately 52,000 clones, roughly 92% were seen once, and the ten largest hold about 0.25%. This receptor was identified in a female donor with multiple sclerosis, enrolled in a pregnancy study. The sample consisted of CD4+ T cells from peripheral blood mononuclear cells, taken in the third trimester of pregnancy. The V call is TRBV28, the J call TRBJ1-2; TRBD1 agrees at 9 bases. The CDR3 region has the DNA TGTGCCAGCAGTTCCGGACAGGGGAACTATGGCTACACCTTC. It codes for CASSSGQGNYGYTF.